This T cell receptor (beta chain) derives from a study of T cells after yellow fever vaccination. One entry per CDR3 protein, called by TCRdb with MiXCR from the 5' RACE reads. The data contain under 400,000 distinct CDR3 sequences, more than 9% of them singletons. The length of the CDR3 is 15 residues. CDR1 and CDR2 from the germline V gene are SGHTA and FQGTGA. Broader study findings: Although most clonotypes did not, a small share appeared in both CD4 and CD8 compartments. Highly abundant clonotypes carried over from the bulk population could end up in FACS-sorted repertoires as contaminants.

As for this clonotype: The antigen is undetermined. A clone one base away is much larger, so this may be a read error.

The sequencing used PBMCs, collected on the day of the first yellow fever vaccination. The origin of this receptor is a man between 18 and 35 years old who received the YFV17D yellow fever vaccine. The chain combines TRBV7-3 with TRBJ2-1; 8 bases match TRBD2. CDR3 sequence reads: CASSLTSGVFNEQIF. The CDR3 DNA is TGTGCCAGCAGCTTAACTAGCGGGGTGTTCAATGAGCAGATCTTC.